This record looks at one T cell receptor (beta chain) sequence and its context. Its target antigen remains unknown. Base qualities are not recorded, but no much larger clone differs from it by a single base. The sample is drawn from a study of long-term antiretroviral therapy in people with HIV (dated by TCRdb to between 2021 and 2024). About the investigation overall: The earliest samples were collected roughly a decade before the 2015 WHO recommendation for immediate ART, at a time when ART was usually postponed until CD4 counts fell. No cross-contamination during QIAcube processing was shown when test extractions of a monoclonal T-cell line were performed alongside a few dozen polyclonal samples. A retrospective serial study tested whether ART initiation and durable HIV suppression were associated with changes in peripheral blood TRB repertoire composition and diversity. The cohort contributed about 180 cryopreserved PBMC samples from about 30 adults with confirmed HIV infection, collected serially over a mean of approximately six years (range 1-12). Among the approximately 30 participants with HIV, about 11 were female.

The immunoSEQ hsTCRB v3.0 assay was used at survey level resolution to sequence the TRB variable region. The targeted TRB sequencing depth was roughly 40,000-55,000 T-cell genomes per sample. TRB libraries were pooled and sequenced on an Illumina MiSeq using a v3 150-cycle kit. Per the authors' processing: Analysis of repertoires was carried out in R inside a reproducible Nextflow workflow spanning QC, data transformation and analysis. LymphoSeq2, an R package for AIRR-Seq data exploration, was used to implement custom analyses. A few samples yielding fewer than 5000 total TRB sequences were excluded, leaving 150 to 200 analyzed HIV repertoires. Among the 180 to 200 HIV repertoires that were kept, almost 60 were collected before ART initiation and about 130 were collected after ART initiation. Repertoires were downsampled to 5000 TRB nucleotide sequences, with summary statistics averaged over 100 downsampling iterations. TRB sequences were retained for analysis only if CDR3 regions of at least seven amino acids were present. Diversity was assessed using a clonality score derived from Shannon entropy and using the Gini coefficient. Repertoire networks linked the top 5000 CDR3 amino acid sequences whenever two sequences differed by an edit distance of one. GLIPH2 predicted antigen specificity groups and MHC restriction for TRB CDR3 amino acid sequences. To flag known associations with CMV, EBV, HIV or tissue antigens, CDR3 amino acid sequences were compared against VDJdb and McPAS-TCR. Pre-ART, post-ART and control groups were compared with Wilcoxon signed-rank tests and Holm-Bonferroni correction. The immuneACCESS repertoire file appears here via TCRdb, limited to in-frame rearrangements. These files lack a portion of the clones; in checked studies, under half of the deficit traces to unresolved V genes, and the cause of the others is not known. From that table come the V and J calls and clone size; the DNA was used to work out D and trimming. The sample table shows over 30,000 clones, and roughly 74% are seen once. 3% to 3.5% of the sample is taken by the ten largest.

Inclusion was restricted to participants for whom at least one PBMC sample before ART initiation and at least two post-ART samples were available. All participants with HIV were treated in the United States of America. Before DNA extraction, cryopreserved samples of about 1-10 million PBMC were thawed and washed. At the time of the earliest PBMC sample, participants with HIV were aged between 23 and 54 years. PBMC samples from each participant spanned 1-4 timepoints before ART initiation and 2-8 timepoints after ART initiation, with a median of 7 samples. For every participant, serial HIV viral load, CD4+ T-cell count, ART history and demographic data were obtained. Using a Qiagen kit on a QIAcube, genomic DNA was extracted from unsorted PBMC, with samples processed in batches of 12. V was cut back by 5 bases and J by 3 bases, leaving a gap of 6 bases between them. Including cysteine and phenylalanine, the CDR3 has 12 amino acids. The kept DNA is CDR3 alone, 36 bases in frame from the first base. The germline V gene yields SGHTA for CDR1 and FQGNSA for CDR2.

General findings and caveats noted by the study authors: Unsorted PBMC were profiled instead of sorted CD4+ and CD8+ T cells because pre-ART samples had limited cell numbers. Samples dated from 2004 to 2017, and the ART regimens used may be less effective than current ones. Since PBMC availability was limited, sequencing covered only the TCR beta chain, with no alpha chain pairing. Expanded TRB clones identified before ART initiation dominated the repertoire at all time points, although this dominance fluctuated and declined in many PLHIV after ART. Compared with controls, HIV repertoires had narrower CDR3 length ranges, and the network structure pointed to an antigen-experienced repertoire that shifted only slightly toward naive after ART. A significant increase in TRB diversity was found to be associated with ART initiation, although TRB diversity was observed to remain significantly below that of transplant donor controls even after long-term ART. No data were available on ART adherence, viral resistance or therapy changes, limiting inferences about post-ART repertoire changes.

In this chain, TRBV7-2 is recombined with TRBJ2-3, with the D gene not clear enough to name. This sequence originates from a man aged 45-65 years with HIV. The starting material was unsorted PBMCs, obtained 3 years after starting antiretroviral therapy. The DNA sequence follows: TGTGCCAGCAGCATAAATACAGATACGCAGTATTTT. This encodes CASSINTDTQYF.